The 32 T cell receptor beta chains listed next were all sequenced from one sample in a study of PD-1 blockade in classical Hodgkin lymphoma (dated by TCRdb to the early 2020s). The sample's time point, from its label and the paper: cycle 4 day 1 (C4D1), after 5 to 7 weeks of nivolumab. All trial patients had relapsed after autologous stem cell transplantation, with cohorts A, B and C differing in prior brentuximab vedotin exposure. Using a Miltenyi CD8+ T cell isolation kit, CD8+ T cells were purified from thawed PBMCs through magnetic negative selection. The library was made by the immunoSEQ multiplex PCR assay. TCRdb took this table from immuneACCESS and kept in-frame rearrangements with V and J called. Such tables lack part of the clones; where checked against another copy, unresolved V genes explain under half of the gap, and the rest is unexplained. Counted in this sample were about 20,000 clones; 88% of them appeared once. Of the sample, roughly 5.2% is held by the ten largest clones.

This specimen was CD8+ T cells from blood, taken before the fourth cycle of nivolumab. The receptors were gathered from a human donor with classical Hodgkin lymphoma.

Only one count was recorded for this clone. The chain uses TRBV7-9 and TRBJ2-1; TRBD2 matches at 10 bases. The CDR3 sequence is 14 residues long. Germline assignment: CDR1 SEHNR and CDR2 FQNEAQ (reference sequence). Germline trimming cut 6 bases from V and 10 bases from J; bases unmatched to any gene: 9. This chain's CDR3 is CASSELAGDREQFF. The CDR3 DNA reads as TGTGCCAGCAGTGAGCTAGCGGGAGACCGGGAGCAGTTCTTC. The full variable domain, with the rest looked up from reference TRBV7-9 and TRBJ2-1, is DTGVSQNPRHKITKRGQNVTFRCDPISEHNRLYWYRQTLGQGPEFLTYFQNEAQLEKSRLLSDRFSAERPKGSFSTLEIQRTEQGDSAMYLCASSELAGDREQFFGPGTRLTVL.

The V and J genes are TRBV11-1 and TRBJ2-7; no reliable D call. The CDR3 extends over 15 amino acids. Looked up from germline, CDR1 is SGHAT and CDR2 is FQDESV (reference sequence). V was clipped by 1 base and J by 2 bases, with 12 bases between them. CDR3 loop: CASSLVPDGPYEQYF. In DNA form, the CDR3 reads TGTGCCAGCAGCTTAGTTCCGGACGGGCCCTACGAGCAGTACTTC.

V usage is TRBV28 and J usage is TRBJ2-1; 12 bases are a match to TRBD2. The germline V gene has CDR1 MDHEN and CDR2 SYDVKM. The CDR3 has 15 residues. V trimming: 3 bases; J trimming: 7 bases; junction bases outside the gene matches: 4. CDR3 sequence (DNA): TGTGCCAGCAGTTTGCGACTAGCGGGAGAAAATGAGCAGTTCTTC. Translated: CASSLRLAGENEQFF.

The chain has TRBV28 and TRBJ2-2; D not certain. Trimming left V 1 base short and J 4 bases short, with 13 bases between. Germline V gene sequence: CDR1 MDHEN, CDR2 SYDVKM. The CDR3 sequence is 16 residues long. The CDR3 loop is CASSLFRTGVTGELFF. The CDR3 region has the DNA TGTGCCAGCAGTTTATTTCGAACCGGAGTCACCGGGGAGCTGTTTTTT.

This chain joins TRBV12-5 and TRBJ1-4; 9 bases are a match to TRBD1. After removal of 5 bases from V and 1 base from J, the junction contained 2 bases not matched to a gene. There are 15 residues in the CDR3. Germline V lookup: CDR1 LGHNT, CDR2 FRNRAP. CDR3 in DNA: TGTGCTAGTGGTGGGGGACAGGGAACTAATGAAAAACTGTTTTTT. This codes for CASGGGQGTNEKLFF.

The chain links TRBV9 to TRBJ2-1, with TRBD2 identical over 16 bases. The ends lost 4 bases at V and 2 bases at J; junction bases unmatched: 3. Looked up from germline, CDR1 is SGDLS and CDR2 is YYNGEE. The CDR3 loop spans 17 amino acids. The CDR3 is CASSLGLAGGPYNEQFF. CDR3 in DNA: TGTGCCAGCAGCTTGGGACTAGCGGGAGGGCCCTACAATGAGCAGTTCTTC. Complete variable domain (other parts from reference TRBV9 and TRBJ2-1): DSGVTQTPKHLITATGQRVTLRCSPRSGDLSVYWYQQSLDQGLQFLIQYYNGEERAKGNILERFSAQQFPDLHSELNLSSLELGDSALYFCASSLGLAGGPYNEQFFGPGTRLTVL.

This sequence joins TRBV27 and TRBJ2-1; 8 bases are a match to TRBD2. The germline V gene has CDR1 MNHEY and CDR2 SMNVEV (reference sequence). The CDR3 runs to 17 residues. The V gene end was trimmed by 4 bases and the J gene end by 0 bases; junction bases not matched to a gene: 8. The CDR3 nucleotides are TGTGCCAGCAGTTCCCCGACTAGCGAGAGCTCCTACAATGAGCAGTTCTTC. It codes for CASSSPTSESSYNEQFF.

This clone was seen once. This rearrangement joins TRBV11-2 to TRBJ1-2, with D hard to call. Germline V gene sequence: CDR1 SGHAT, CDR2 FQNNGV. The CDR3 runs to 16 residues. V was trimmed by 0 bases and J by 2 bases, leaving 13 bases between them. This CDR3 is CASSLDFSHRNYGYTF. CDR3 coding DNA: TGTGCCAGCAGCTTAGATTTTTCCCATAGGAACTATGGCTACACCTTC.

The chain joins TRBV9 to TRBJ2-1, with TRBD2 matching 8 bases. CDR3 length equals 18 residues. In germline, CDR1 is SGDLS, CDR2 YYNGEE. The V and J ends lost 4 bases and 4 bases, in that order; junction bases with no gene match: 16. As DNA, the CDR3 is TGTGCCAGCAGCCCTCGGACTAGCTCCACAGACAGGTACAATGAGCAGTTCTTC. Its protein product is CASSPRTSSTDRYNEQFF.

This chain links TRBV5-4 with TRBJ1-2; 11 bases are shared with TRBD1. There are 14 residues in the CDR3. Germline V gene data show CDR1 as SGHNT and CDR2 as YYREEE (reference sequence). J gave up 4 bases and V 6 bases, and 5 bases lay outside the gene matches. This chain's CDR3 is CASTTGTGGYGYTF. The CDR3 bases are TGTGCCAGCACAACCGGGACAGGGGGCTATGGCTACACCTTC.

CDR3: CASSPGEAPHF. The DNA of the CDR3 is TGTGCCAGCAGCCCCGGGGAAGCGCCGCATTTT. This chain uses TRBV28 with TRBJ1-5; D not resolved. In germline, CDR1 is MDHEN, CDR2 SYDVKM. Trimming took off 6 bases at V and 15 bases at J, with 15 bases between the two ends. This CDR3 is 11 amino acids long.

This rearrangement joins TRBV30 to TRBJ2-7; D is perhaps TRBD2 (6 bases). Germline V gene data show CDR1 as GTSNPN and CDR2 as SVGIG (reference sequence). The CDR3 loop spans 14 amino acids. The V and J ends lost 0 bases and 2 bases respectively, with 11 bases between them. The CDR3 sequence: CAWSVRRGTYEQYF. CDR3 in DNA: TGTGCCTGGAGTGTACGTCGGGGGACCTACGAGCAGTACTTC.

The chain uses TRBV27 and TRBJ2-5; maybe TRBD1 (7 bases). Germline V gene data show CDR1 as MNHEY and CDR2 as SMNVEV (reference sequence). The CDR3 spans 17 residues. V was clipped by 1 base and J by 2 bases, with 17 bases between them. The CDR3 sequence: CASSLYGGQHFQETQYF. Written as DNA, the CDR3 is TGTGCCAGCAGTTTATACGGGGGACAGCACTTTCAAGAGACCCAGTACTTC.

The DNA for the CDR3 is TGTGCCAGCAGTTCTGGCCTAGCGGATAGCTCCTACGAGCAGTACTTC. The encoded protein is CASSSGLADSSYEQYF. This chain links TRBV27 with TRBJ2-7; TRBD2 matches at 7 bases. The ends lost 4 bases at V and 0 bases at J; junction bases unmatched: 9. Per the germline V gene, CDR1 is MNHEY and CDR2 is SMNVEV (reference sequence). This CDR3 is built from 16 residues.

The genes are TRBV28 and TRBJ1-2; 10 nucleotides agree with TRBD1. V lost 6 bases, J lost 5 bases, and 12 bases stayed unmatched. The CDR3 runs 16 residues. Germline lookup yields CDR1 MDHEN and CDR2 SYDVKM. The CDR3 DNA sequence: TGTGCCAGCAGCCCCGGGACAGGGGTATTTTCGTATGGCTACACCTTC. This sequence encodes CASSPGTGVFSYGYTF.

The V gene is TRBV5-8, the J gene TRBJ1-2, with no clear D. Looked up from germline, CDR1 is SGHTS and CDR2 is YDEGEE. The CDR3 loop spans 15 amino acids. V was pared by 0 bases and J by 3 bases, with 12 bases between. The CDR3 sequence is CASSLGHSFHYGYTF. The CDR3 bases are TGTGCCAGCAGCTTGGGCCATAGTTTTCACTATGGCTACACCTTC. Combining the CDR3 with reference TRBV5-8 and TRBJ1-2 gives the whole variable domain EAGVTQSPTHLIKTRGQQATLRCSPISGHTSVYWYQQALGLGLQFLLWYDEGEERNRGNFPPRFSGRQFPNYSSELNVNALELEDSALYLCASSLGHSFHYGYTFGSGTRLTVV.

This chain uses TRBV27 with TRBJ2-7; 11 bases are shared with TRBD2. Germline lookup yields CDR1 MNHEY and CDR2 SMNVEV (reference sequence). This CDR3 contains 15 residues. J lost 1 base, V lost 6 bases, and 5 bases had no gene match. Here the CDR3 reads CASRLGLADSYEQYF. In DNA, the CDR3 is TGTGCCAGCAGATTGGGACTAGCGGATTCCTACGAGCAGTACTTC.

This clone was detected a few times. The chain couples TRBV2 to TRBJ2-2; possibly TRBD2 for D (6 bases). Germline CDR1 is SNHLY and CDR2 is FYNNEI. This CDR3 is 15 amino acids long. V gave up 4 bases and J gave up 7 bases, with 16 bases separating them. The CDR3 DNA reads as TGTGCCAGCAGTGGCCTTAGCGGATTGGGCGGGGAGCTGTTTTTT. Translation: CASSGLSGLGGELFF.

This clone was counted only a few times. The rearrangement uses TRBV5-8 and TRBJ1-2, with D possibly being TRBD1 (5 bases). CDR1 SGHTS and CDR2 YDEGEE come from the germline V gene. The CDR3 is 13 residues long. V gave up 5 bases and J gave up 6 bases, with 14 bases separating them. The CDR3 spells CASSTGSGNGYTF. As DNA, the CDR3 is TGTGCCAGCAGTACGGGATCAGGGAATGGCTACACCTTC.

The genes are TRBV10-3 and TRBJ2-7; 7 positions match TRBD2. Germline CDR1 is ENHRY and CDR2 is SYGVKD. This CDR3 has 15 residues. V was pared by 4 bases and J by 6 bases, with 12 bases of the junction left unmatched. The CDR3 bases are TGTGCCATCAGTGCGGAGGGCGGGAGCTTCGCCGAGCAGTACTTC. This codes for CAISAEGGSFAEQYF.

The chain combines TRBV9 with TRBJ2-7, with D uncertain. This CDR3 comprises 11 residues. Looked up from germline, CDR1 is SGDLS and CDR2 is YYNGEE. Trimming left V 3 bases short and J 7 bases short, with 8 bases between. CDR3 bases: TGTGCCAGCAGCGCCGGACCTGAGCAGTACTTC. It is translated as CASSAGPEQYF.

This chain uses TRBV27 with TRBJ1-2; no clear D gene. The length of the CDR3 is 14 residues. V lost 0 bases and J 3 bases, leaving 8 bases between the germline ends. Germline lookup yields CDR1 MNHEY and CDR2 SMNVEV (reference sequence). This chain's CDR3 is CASSLSPGDYGYTF. CDR3 coding DNA: TGTGCCAGCAGTTTATCTCCAGGAGACTATGGCTACACCTTC.

This clone was counted a single time. This chain uses TRBV6-5 with TRBJ2-7; 8 bases match TRBD2. The ends lost 2 bases at V and 0 bases at J; junction bases unmatched: 3. CDR1 and CDR2 (germline): MNHEY, SVGAGI. This CDR3 is 15 amino acids long. The DNA of the CDR3 is TGTGCCAGCAGTTACGGGGCGGGAGGCTCCTACGAGCAGTACTTC. Its protein is CASSYGAGGSYEQYF.

The chain uses TRBV5-4 and TRBJ2-7; possibly TRBD2 for D (6 bases). This CDR3 region has 17 residues. Trimming pared 1 base from V and 3 bases from J, leaving 20 bases between. Germline V gene data show CDR1 as SGHNT and CDR2 as YYREEE (reference sequence). The CDR3 region has the DNA TGTGCCAGCAGCTTGAGTGGAGCTGGCGGAGGGGTCTACGAGCAGTACTTC. Amino acid sequence: CASSLSGAGGGVYEQYF.

The rearrangement uses TRBV7-9 and TRBJ1-2; the match to TRBD1 covers 9 bases. CDR1 and CDR2 (germline): SEHNR, FQNEAQ (reference sequence). With 4 bases clipped from V and 6 bases from J, the junction kept 6 bases outside the gene matches. This CDR3 has 14 amino acids. CDR3 in DNA: TGTGCCAGCAGCTCATCGGGACAGGGAAATGGCTACACCTTC. It specifies CASSSSGQGNGYTF.

The gene calls are TRBV10-1 and TRBJ2-3, with 8 bases aligning to TRBD1. Germline V gene data show CDR1 as WNHNN and CDR2 as SYGVQD (reference sequence). This CDR3 comprises 15 residues. V was pared by 2 bases and J by 2 bases, with 3 bases of the junction left unmatched. The CDR3 DNA is TGCGCCAGCAGTGAGGACAGGGGTCCCACAGATACGCAGTATTTT. It is translated as CASSEDRGPTDTQYF.

The chain combines TRBV14 with TRBJ2-5; D remains ambiguous. Trimming stripped 2 bases from V and 3 bases from J, with 7 bases between. The CDR3 has 13 residues. Germline-derived CDR1 and CDR2 are SGHDN and FVKESK. As DNA, the CDR3 is TGTGCCAGCAGCCAATGGGGTGAAGAGACCCAGTACTTC. It encodes CASSQWGEETQYF.

The gene calls are TRBV18 and TRBJ2-5; TRBD1 agrees at 8 bases. After removal of 0 bases from V and 4 bases from J, the junction contained 7 bases not matched to a gene. Germline V gives CDR1 KGHSH, CDR2 LQKENI. The CDR3 contains 16 residues. In nucleotides, the CDR3 is TGTGCCAGCTCACCACCGTTTGACAGGGGCCCAGAGACCCAGTACTTC. Translated, it gives CASSPPFDRGPETQYF.

CDR3 DNA sequence: TGCGCCAGCAGCCACACAGATACGCAGTATTTT. It codes for CASSHTDTQYF. J is TRBJ2-3 and V is TRBV4-1; D remains unclear. V gave up 3 bases and J gave up 2 bases, with 0 bases separating them. Germline CDR1 and CDR2: MGHRA and YSYEKL. CDR3 length: 11 residues.

This chain links TRBV7-6 with TRBJ2-3; D is possibly TRBD1 (6 bases). Trimming removed 5 bases at V and 7 bases at J, with 22 bases between. CDR3 length equals 16 residues. Germline CDR1 is SGHVS and CDR2 is FNYEAQ. CDR3 protein: CASSPPGHVWGNTQYF. CDR3 DNA: TGTGCCAGCAGCCCACCGGGACATGTCTGGGGTAATACGCAGTATTTT.

The V and J genes are TRBV19 and TRBJ1-1, with D unresolved. This CDR3 is built from 16 residues. Germline loops: CDR1 LNHDA, CDR2 SQIVND (reference sequence). Deletions cut 4 bases from V and 1 base from J, with 16 bases between. The CDR3 sequence is CASSTSPLPPNTEAFF. CDR3 DNA sequence: TGTGCCAGTAGTACCTCCCCCCTTCCCCCGAACACTGAAGCTTTCTTT.

This CDR3 is CASTTRSRIQETQYF. DNA of the CDR3: TGTGCCAGCACCACTAGGAGTAGGATCCAAGAGACCCAGTACTTC. The rearrangement uses TRBV28 and TRBJ2-5, with a possible D match to TRBD2 (5 bases). The CDR3 has 15 amino acids. Between the trimmed V and J ends, which lost 7 bases and 1 base, there was a span of 16 bases. Germline V gene sequence: CDR1 MDHEN, CDR2 SYDVKM.